The table lists the clone carrying this T cell receptor beta chain with a count of one. Assay: immunoSEQ multiplex PCR; the TCRdb copy retains only in-frame clones and omits some. This table has around 990,000 clones, approximately 80% appearing once. The sample is drawn from a study of shared clonotypes between healthy human individuals. About the research overall: Each donor's CD8 memory used one plate, CD8 naive two, each CD4 subset three.

The V and J ends lost 7 bases and 1 base respectively, with 14 bases between them. This CDR3 spans 14 amino acids. The germline gives CDR1 SNHLY, CDR2 FYNNEI. Sample: memory CD4+ T cells from PBMCs. The subset: CD45RA-negative fraction. The chain uses TRBV2 and TRBJ2-7; D may be TRBD2 (6 bases). The source is a man younger than 30 in good health. Some clones in this sample may be carry-over from other donors' samples. In DNA, the CDR3 is TGTGCCAGCAAGGGGACTGACAGTTCCTACGAGCAGTACTTC. As protein: CASKGTDSSYEQYF.